These 17 T cell receptor beta chains originate from one sample sequenced in a study of blood T cell repertoires in COVID-19. Only in-frame clones appear in the TCRdb table, and some are missing; sequencing was by immunoSEQ multiplex PCR. The table has about 210,000 clones, 70% to 90% seen once. The specimen was PBMCs or T cells enriched from blood (not recorded which). The origin of the receptors is a man between 25 and 39 years old with acute COVID-19.

CDR3 sequence: CATGQGTLDTQYF. As DNA, the CDR3 is TGTGCCACGGGACAGGGGACACTAGATACGCAGTATTTT. V gene TRBV28 combines with J gene TRBJ2-3; 10 bases are a match to TRBD1. Trimming cost V 10 bases and J 5 bases; bases outside gene matches: 6. The CDR3 runs to 13 residues. Germline-derived CDR1 and CDR2 are MDHEN and SYDVKM.

The V gene is TRBV5-1, the J gene TRBJ1-1; D gene unclear. The CDR3 has 13 amino acids. V was clipped by 4 bases and J by 1 base, with 8 bases between them. The germline gives CDR1 SGHRS, CDR2 YFSETQ. CDR3 DNA: TGCGCCAGCAGCCCGAACAGGAACACTGAAGCTTTCTTT. As protein: CASSPNRNTEAFF.

The sample holds one count of this clone. V usage is TRBV28 and J usage is TRBJ1-4, with 8 bases aligning to TRBD1. This CDR3 is built from 16 residues. V dropped 3 bases and J dropped 3; count of bases not matched to a gene: 6. Germline-derived CDR1 and CDR2 are MDHEN and SYDVKM. CDR3 in DNA: TGTGCCAGCAGTTTGGCGGACAGGGCTGCTAATGAAAAACTGTTTTTT. Its protein is CASSLADRAANEKLFF.

Of note for this clone: Different DNA sequences within this sample yield the same CDR3. V gene TRBV7-3 combines with J gene TRBJ2-3; possibly TRBD1 for D (6 bases). V was trimmed by 5 bases and J by 2 bases, leaving 11 bases between them. Germline CDR1 is SGHTA and CDR2 is FQGTGA. This CDR3 has 14 residues. The CDR3: CASSLGQTTDTQYF. The CDR3 DNA is TGTGCCAGCAGCCTGGGACAAACCACAGATACGCAGTATTTT.

V is TRBV29-1 and J is TRBJ1-2, with TRBD1 matching over 8 bases. Unmatched junction bases numbered 11, after V lost 4 bases and J lost 7 bases. CDR1 and CDR2 (germline): SQVTM, ANQGSEA. The CDR3 is 14 amino acids. CDR3 protein: CSVGAATGDGGYTF. CDR3 in DNA: TGCAGCGTTGGGGCAGCGACAGGGGATGGTGGCTACACCTTC.

The rearrangement uses TRBV9 and TRBJ1-4; D not certain. This CDR3 has 15 amino acids. Germline assignment: CDR1 SGDLS and CDR2 YYNGEE. V lost 1 base and J 0 bases, leaving 7 bases between the germline ends. The CDR3: CASSVSSATNEKLFF. The CDR3, as DNA: TGTGCCAGCAGCGTATCAAGCGCAACTAATGAAAAACTGTTTTTT. The variable domain in full, completed from reference TRBV9 and TRBJ1-4, reads DSGVTQTPKHLITATGQRVTLRCSPRSGDLSVYWYQQSLDQGLQFLIQYYNGEERAKGNILERFSAQQFPDLHSELNLSSLELGDSALYFCASSVSSATNEKLFFGSGTQLSVL.

The chain employs TRBV30 and TRBJ1-3; no reliable D call. This CDR3 comprises 15 residues. Germline CDR1 GTSNPN, CDR2 SVGIG (reference sequence). The V gene lost 5 bases and the J gene lost 0 bases, with 14 bases spanning the gap. CDR3 in amino acids: CAWGNTQLSGNTIYF. The CDR3 DNA reads TGTGCCTGGGGTAACACACAGCTCTCTGGAAACACCATATATTTT.

DNA of the CDR3: TGTGCCAGCAGTGTCCGGACACCTTCCGGGCCCTATAATTCACCCCTCCACTTT. It yields the protein CASSVRTPSGPYNSPLHF. V usage is TRBV2 and J usage is TRBJ1-6; perhaps TRBD1 as D (5 bases). CDR1 SNHLY and CDR2 FYNNEI come from the germline V gene. The CDR3 runs to 18 residues. Trimming pared 4 bases from V and 2 bases from J, leaving 18 bases between.

A single count supports this clone. V is TRBV5-6 and J is TRBJ1-2; TRBD1 is a possible D gene (5 bases). The V end was cut by 2 bases, the J end by 5 bases, with 19 bases between. The CDR3 extends over 16 amino acids. The germline gives CDR1 SGHDT, CDR2 YYEEEE. CDR3 bases: TGTGCCAGCAGCTTCTCCGGACACCGATTATGGTATGGCTACACCTTC. This gives the protein CASSFSGHRLWYGYTF.

This chain uses TRBV4-1 with TRBJ1-1; D possibly corresponds to TRBD1 (5 bases). The germline CDR1 and CDR2 sequences are MGHRA and YSYEKL. The CDR3 runs 13 residues. The V end was cut by 5 bases, the J end by 4 bases, with 11 bases between. The CDR3 DNA is TGCGCCAGCAGCTTTCGCAGGGCCACTGAAGCTTTCTTT. It yields the protein CASSFRRATEAFF.

As regards this clone: In the same sample, other DNA sequences code for this CDR3. This sequence joins TRBV2 and TRBJ2-1, with 8 bases identical to TRBD1. The length of the CDR3 is 15 residues. Germline V lookup: CDR1 SNHLY, CDR2 FYNNEI. J lost 13 bases, V lost 1 base, and 12 bases had no gene match. The CDR3 sequence: CASSEEGPGGSEQFF. Written as DNA, the CDR3 is TGTGCCAGCAGTGAAGAGGGGCCAGGGGGCAGTGAACAGTTCTTC.

The chain carries TRBV9 and TRBJ1-2, with 7 bases aligning to TRBD1. CDR1 and CDR2 from the germline V gene are SGDLS and YYNGEE. With V trimmed by 0 bases and J by 4 bases, 6 bases remained unmatched. The CDR3 runs to 15 residues. CDR3 amino acids: CASSVEAGGSYGYTF. The DNA of the CDR3 is TGTGCCAGCAGCGTAGAGGCAGGGGGATCCTATGGCTACACCTTC.

The chain has TRBV7-9 and TRBJ2-2; TRBD1 matches 7 bases. J lost 7 bases, V lost 9 bases, and 8 bases had no gene match. The CDR3 has 13 amino acids. CDR1 SEHNR and CDR2 FQNEAQ come from the germline V gene (reference sequence). CDR3: CASRQGVVGELFF. CDR3 nucleotides: TGTGCCAGTCGTCAGGGGGTAGTCGGGGAGCTGTTTTTT. Variable domain in full (rest from reference TRBV7-9 and TRBJ2-2): DTGVSQNPRHKITKRGQNVTFRCDPISEHNRLYWYRQTLGQGPEFLTYFQNEAQLEKSRLLSDRFSAERPKGSFSTLEIQRTEQGDSAMYLCASRQGVVGELFFGEGSRLTVL.

The V gene is TRBV5-6, the J gene TRBJ1-6; D not resolved. The CDR3 spans 14 residues. Trimming took 2 bases from V and 5 from J, leaving 8 bases between them. Germline V CDR1 and CDR2: SGHDT, YYEEEE. The CDR3 loop reads CASSLSGNNSPLHF. The CDR3 DNA reads TGTGCCAGCAGCTTATCGGGAAATAATTCACCCCTCCACTTT. The full variable domain, in which reference TRBV5-6 and TRBJ1-6 provide the parts outside the CDR3, is DAGVTQSPTHLIKTRGQQVTLRCSPKSGHDTVSWYQQALGQGPQFIFQYYEEEERQRGNFPDRFSGHQFPNYSSELNVNALLLGDSALYLCASSLSGNNSPLHFGNGTRLTVT.

This clone has just one count. J is TRBJ2-7 and V is TRBV5-6, with D tentatively TRBD1 (6 bases). CDR1 is SGHDT, CDR2 YYEEEE, per germline. The length of the CDR3 is 14 residues. V shed 2 bases and J shed 0 bases, with 9 bases lying between them. The CDR3 here is CASSFLGASYEQYF. The DNA for the CDR3 is TGTGCCAGCAGCTTCTTGGGGGCCTCCTACGAGCAGTACTTC.

The rearrangement links TRBV6-5 to TRBJ1-5; 8 bases are shared with TRBD1. This CDR3 has 15 amino acids. Germline V gene lookup returns CDR1 MNHEY and CDR2 SVGAGI. Unmatched junction bases numbered 11, after V lost 7 bases and J lost 6 bases. In DNA form, the CDR3 reads TGTGCCAGCACCCCAGGACAGGGAGAGGGTCAGCCCCAGCATTTT. Protein: CASTPGQGEGQPQHF.

The chain couples TRBV3-1 (or the pseudogene TRBV3-2) to TRBJ2-3, with 13 bases matching TRBD2. Trimming took 3 bases from V and 1 from J; bases not matched to a gene: 1. This CDR3 has 16 residues. Germline CDR1 is LGHDT and CDR2 is YNNKEL (reference sequence). The CDR3 loop is CASSQGLAGRTDTQYF. The CDR3 DNA is TGTGCCAGCAGCCAGGGACTAGCGGGGCGCACAGATACGCAGTATTTT.